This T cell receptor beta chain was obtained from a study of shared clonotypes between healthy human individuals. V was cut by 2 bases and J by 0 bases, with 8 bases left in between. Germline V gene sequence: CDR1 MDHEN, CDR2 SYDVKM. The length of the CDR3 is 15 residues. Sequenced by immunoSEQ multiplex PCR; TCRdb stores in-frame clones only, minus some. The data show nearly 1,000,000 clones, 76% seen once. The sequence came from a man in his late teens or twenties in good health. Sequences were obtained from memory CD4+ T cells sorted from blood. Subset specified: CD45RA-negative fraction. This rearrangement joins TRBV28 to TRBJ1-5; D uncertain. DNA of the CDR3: TGTGCCAGCAGTTTACCTTTCGATAGCAATCAGCCCCAGCATTTT. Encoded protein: CASSLPFDSNQPQHF.